These 32 T cell receptor beta chains share one sample of origin, sequenced in a study of OX40 agonist ivuxolimab in advanced cancers. Only in-frame clones appear in the TCRdb table, and some are missing; sequencing was by immunoSEQ multiplex PCR. The data show 9,500 to 10,000 clones, approximately 70% seen once. The material sequenced was CD4+ or CD8+ T cells sorted from blood, taken in a trial of the OX40 agonist ivuxolimab. These receptors were taken from an adult with an advanced solid tumor such as melanoma, head and neck, liver or kidney cancer.

The chain employs TRBV7-6 and TRBJ1-5, with TRBD1 as a possible D gene (6 bases). CDR1 is SGHVS, CDR2 FNYEAQ, per germline. V was trimmed by 0 bases and J by 7 bases, leaving 16 bases between them. This CDR3 is built from 16 residues. The CDR3 DNA follows: TGTGCCAGCAGCTTAGCGGGGTTGGGGGGCACACAGCCCCAGCATTTT. Its protein product is CASSLAGLGGTQPQHF.

This CDR3 reads CAISESGQGIDTQYF. CDR3 sequence (DNA): TGTGCCATCAGTGAGTCGGGACAGGGTATAGATACGCAGTATTTT. This chain links TRBV10-3 with TRBJ2-3; 9 bases are shared with TRBD1. The CDR3 totals 15 residues. Germline CDR1 reads ENHRY; CDR2 reads SYGVKD. The V segment lost 0 bases and the J segment 5 bases; nucleotides outside the gene matches: 3.

The count of this clone is one. V and J are TRBV28 and TRBJ2-7; 11 bases agree with TRBD1. Per the germline V gene, CDR1 is MDHEN and CDR2 is SYDVKM. CDR3 length: 13 amino acids. Losses at the gene ends were 3 bases for V and 6 bases for J; bases not matched to a gene: 1. CDR3 DNA: TGTGCCAGCAGTTTCGGGACAGGGGGCGAGCAGTACTTC. Residues: CASSFGTGGEQYF.

This chain links TRBV6-4 with TRBJ2-3; 7 bases agree with TRBD1. The junction had 4 bases not matched to a gene; V was cut back by 5 bases and J by 2 bases. CDR3 length equals 14 residues. Germline V gene data show CDR1 as MRHNA and CDR2 as SNTAGT. The CDR3 spells CASSRTGPTDTQYF. In DNA, the CDR3 is TGTGCCAGCAGTAGGACAGGACCCACAGATACGCAGTATTTT.

This chain links TRBV13 with TRBJ2-7, with 11 nucleotides matching TRBD2. CDR3 length: 15 amino acids. CDR1 is PRHDT and CDR2 is FYEKMQ in the germline V gene (reference sequence). The ends lost 4 bases at V and 5 bases at J; junction bases unmatched: 7. DNA of the CDR3: TGTGCCAGCAGCTCTACTAGCGGGAGAACCCACGAGCAGTACTTC. As protein: CASSSTSGRTHEQYF.

The chain carries TRBV6-6 and TRBJ1-1; a possible D gene is TRBD1 (6 bases). The CDR3 extends over 16 amino acids. Germline-derived CDR1 and CDR2 are MNHNY and SVGAGI (reference sequence). Trimming took off 0 bases at V and 3 bases at J, with 14 bases between the two ends. In DNA form, the CDR3 reads TGTGCCAGCAGTTACTCTAGGACAGCAGGGTACACTGAAGCTTTCTTT. Protein product: CASSYSRTAGYTEAFF.

The CDR3 loop reads CASSHTGLDQETQYF. CDR3 nucleotides: TGTGCCAGCAGTCACACGGGACTCGATCAAGAGACCCAGTACTTC. V gene TRBV6-5 combines with J gene TRBJ2-5, with TRBD2 as a possible D gene (6 bases). The CDR3 extends over 15 amino acids. V was pared by 5 bases and J by 2 bases, with 15 bases between. The germline V gene has CDR1 MNHEY and CDR2 SVGAGI.

This clone was seen a few times. The chain recombines TRBV5-6 with TRBJ1-1; D not certain. There are 12 residues in the CDR3. Germline V gene lookup returns CDR1 SGHDT and CDR2 YYEEEE. Trimming stripped 5 bases from V and 8 bases from J, with 13 bases between. This chain's CDR3 is CASSLIGMEAFF. The CDR3 nucleotides read TGTGCCAGCAGTTTAATCGGCATGGAAGCTTTCTTT.

This clone turned up a few times. The J gene is TRBJ2-1, the V gene TRBV7-8, with a tentative D call TRBD2 (5 bases). The CDR3 spans 11 residues. V was shortened by 8 bases and J by 6 bases, with 8 bases between the two germline ends. Germline V gives CDR1 SGHVS, CDR2 FQNEAQ. CDR3 bases: TGTGCCAGCGCGGGCAGCAATGAGCAGTTCTTC. Its protein is CASAGSNEQFF. Variable domain in full (rest from reference TRBV7-8 and TRBJ2-1): GAGVSQSPRYKVAKRGQDVALRCDPISGHVSLFWYQQALGQGPEFLTYFQNEAQLDKSGLPSDRFFAERPEGSVSTLKIQRTQQEDSAVYLCASAGSNEQFFGPGTRLTVL.

The rearrangement uses TRBV19 and TRBJ2-7, with D perhaps given as TRBD1 or TRBD2 (5 bases each). In germline, CDR1 is LNHDA, CDR2 SQIVND (reference sequence). Trimming left V 2 bases short and J 7 bases short, with 21 bases between. This CDR3 is 16 amino acids long. The CDR3 region is CASSIKGDRAPWEQYF. The CDR3 DNA sequence: TGTGCCAGTAGTATAAAAGGGGACCGCGCCCCGTGGGAGCAGTACTTC.

The chain is built from TRBV9 and TRBJ2-5, with D unresolved. Germline V gene lookup returns CDR1 SGDLS and CDR2 YYNGEE. The CDR3 totals 17 residues. V lost 4 bases and J lost 5, with 24 bases in between. The CDR3 loop is CASSLEEGTSLMETQYF. CDR3 in DNA: TGTGCCAGCAGCCTAGAGGAAGGCACTTCCCTTATGGAGACCCAGTACTTC.

This chain joins TRBV5-6 and TRBJ1-2, with a tentative D call TRBD1 (5 bases). Germline V CDR1 and CDR2: SGHDT, YYEEEE. Trimming left V 4 bases short and J 5 bases short, with 18 bases between. This CDR3 has 15 residues. This CDR3 is CASSPVGGAWYGYTF. CDR3 DNA sequence: TGTGCCAGCAGCCCGGTGGGGGGAGCATGGTATGGCTACACCTTC.

The rearrangement uses TRBV2 and TRBJ2-2; possible D gene TRBD1, 6 bases. This CDR3 has 15 residues. V was pared by 3 bases and J by 5 bases, with 13 bases between. Germline V gene data show CDR1 as SNHLY and CDR2 as FYNNEI. Here the CDR3 DNA reads TGTGCCAGCAGTGAGCAGGACAGAGTTACCGGGGAGCTGTTTTTT. It is translated as CASSEQDRVTGELFF. The full variable domain, its missing parts supplied by reference TRBV2 and TRBJ2-2, is EPEVTQTPSHQVTQMGQEVILRCVPISNHLYFYWYRQILGQKVEFLVSFYNNEISEKSEIFDDQFSVERPDGSNFTLKIRSTKLEDSAMYFCASSEQDRVTGELFFGEGSRLTVL.

This clone was counted between two and nine times. The rearrangement uses TRBV7-2 and TRBJ1-6; weak D call: TRBD1 (6 bases). V lost 0 bases and J lost 8, with 8 bases in between. Germline loops: CDR1 SGHTA, CDR2 FQGNSA. The CDR3 is 14 residues long. The CDR3: CASSLAQGYSPLHF. CDR3 nucleotide sequence: TGTGCCAGCAGCTTAGCACAGGGTTATTCACCCCTCCACTTT.

This clone was observed at least ten times. The chain combines TRBV19 with TRBJ1-1; D gene ambiguous. V shed 8 bases and J shed 4 bases, with 14 bases lying between them. Germline V lookup: CDR1 LNHDA, CDR2 SQIVND (reference sequence). The CDR3 contains 13 residues. The CDR3 DNA follows: TGTGCCAGTGGAGCGCGCTCGGGCACTGAAGCTTTCTTT. It translates to CASGARSGTEAFF.

The rearrangement links TRBV5-1 to TRBJ2-3; D is possibly TRBD2 (7 bases). This CDR3 spans 16 amino acids. Germline assignment: CDR1 SGHRS and CDR2 YFSETQ. Trimming shortened V by 3 bases and J by 2 bases, and 16 bases separated the two germline ends. In DNA, the CDR3 is TGCGCCAGCAGCTCCGGGGGGACACCATACACAGATACGCAGTATTTT. Encoded protein: CASSSGGTPYTDTQYF.

The J gene is TRBJ2-1, the V gene TRBV7-9, with 11 bases identical to TRBD2. This CDR3 region has 16 residues. Losses at the gene ends were 5 bases for V and 4 bases for J; bases not matched to a gene: 7. Germline loops: CDR1 SEHNR, CDR2 FQNEAQ (reference sequence). CDR3 protein: CASSKNLAGGYNEQFF. CDR3 DNA sequence: TGTGCCAGCAGCAAGAACCTAGCGGGGGGATACAATGAGCAGTTCTTC.

The chain carries TRBV28 and TRBJ2-1; 10 bases match TRBD2. V lost 4 bases and J lost 4; bases outside the gene matches: 7. CDR3 length equals 16 residues. Germline loops: CDR1 MDHEN, CDR2 SYDVKM. CDR3 sequence (DNA): TGTGCCAGCAGTTCTTCCGGGACTAGCGTTTACAATGAGCAGTTCTTC. It yields the protein CASSSSGTSVYNEQFF. Based on the CDR3 plus reference TRBV28 and TRBJ2-1, the full variable domain is DVKVTQSSRYLVKRTGEKVFLECVQDMDHENMFWYRQDPGLGLRLIYFSYDVKMKEKGDIPEGYSVSREKKERFSLILESASTNQTSMYLCASSSSGTSVYNEQFFGPGTRLTVL.

This clone is deemed medium-sized. The CDR3 coding sequence is TGTGCCAGCAGCTTAACAGGCTACGAGCAGTACTTC. Its protein is CASSLTGYEQYF. This chain uses TRBV11-2 with TRBJ2-7; D possibly corresponds to TRBD1 (5 bases). Germline V gives CDR1 SGHAT, CDR2 FQNNGV. V was shortened by 2 bases and J by 3 bases, with 5 bases between the two germline ends. The length of the CDR3 is 12 residues.

The chain uses TRBV7-8 and TRBJ2-3; D unclear. Germline V lookup: CDR1 SGHVS, CDR2 FQNEAQ. V was shortened by 2 bases and J by 4 bases, with 10 bases between the two germline ends. The CDR3 loop spans 14 amino acids. The CDR3 is CASSLRGEADTQYF. CDR3 nucleotide sequence: TGTGCCAGCAGCTTACGAGGCGAGGCAGATACGCAGTATTTT.

The rearrangement uses TRBV4-3 and TRBJ1-5; TRBD1 aligns across 10 bases. With V trimmed by 3 bases and J by 6 bases, 2 bases remained unmatched. CDR1 is LGHNA and CDR2 is YSLEER in the germline V gene. The CDR3 runs 14 residues. The CDR3 region is CASSQGQGIQPQHF. CDR3 sequence (DNA): TGCGCCAGCAGCCAGGGACAGGGGATTCAGCCCCAGCATTTT.

As DNA, the CDR3 is TGTGCCAGCAGCACTTTTAATCGGATGACGAGCTCCTACGAGCAGTACTTC. Amino acid sequence: CASSTFNRMTSSYEQYF. The gene calls are TRBV6-8 and TRBJ2-7; no definite D call. V was cut by 6 bases and J by 0 bases, with 21 bases left in between. CDR3 length equals 17 residues. CDR1 is MNHGY and CDR2 is SAAAGT in the germline V gene.

The chain has TRBV27 and TRBJ2-7; D remains ambiguous. The germline V and J ends were trimmed by 4 bases and 3 bases, with 4 bases remaining between them. The length of the CDR3 is 11 residues. Looked up from germline, CDR1 is MNHEY and CDR2 is SMNVEV (reference sequence). CDR3 in amino acids: CASSSLYEQYF. DNA of the CDR3: TGTGCCAGCAGTTCCCTCTACGAGCAGTACTTC.

This chain uses TRBV6-1 with TRBJ1-2; TRBD1 might be the D (6 bases). Germline CDR1 and CDR2: MNHNS and SASEGT. Trimming left V 7 bases short and J 2 bases short, with 11 bases between. This CDR3 is 13 amino acids long. CDR3 in DNA: TGTGCCAGCATTACAGGGCGGAACTATGGCTACACCTTC. This sequence encodes CASITGRNYGYTF.

V gene TRBV7-9 combines with J gene TRBJ2-1; D is unclear. There are 16 residues in the CDR3. Trimming took off 0 bases at V and 0 bases at J, with 9 bases between the two ends. Per the germline V gene, CDR1 is SEHNR and CDR2 is FQNEAQ (reference sequence). CDR3 in DNA: TGTGCCAGCAGCTTAGCCCCAGGTAGCTCCTACAATGAGCAGTTCTTC. Translated: CASSLAPGSSYNEQFF.

The chain carries TRBV2 and TRBJ2-3, with D perhaps matching TRBD2 (5 bases). The CDR3 consists of 15 residues. V lost 2 bases and J 5 bases, leaving 14 bases between the germline ends. Germline CDR1 and CDR2: SNHLY and FYNNEI. CDR3 protein: CASSERLAGVDTQYF. The DNA for the CDR3 is TGTGCCAGCAGTGAACGTCTAGCAGGCGTAGATACGCAGTATTTT.

This clone was counted once. The rearrangement links TRBV9 to TRBJ2-7, with D possibly matching TRBD1 (5 bases). The germline V and J ends were trimmed by 3 bases and 1 base, with 23 bases remaining between them. The germline gives CDR1 SGDLS, CDR2 YYNGEE. The CDR3 length is 18 residues. The CDR3 sequence: CASSGLNAQGKGSYEQYF. The CDR3 bases are TGTGCCAGCAGCGGATTAAACGCTCAGGGAAAGGGATCCTACGAGCAGTACTTC.

This clone turned up a few times. The CDR3 spells CASSLQGPTEAFF. DNA of the CDR3: TGCGCCAGCAGCTTACAGGGCCCCACTGAAGCTTTCTTT. This chain uses TRBV5-1 with TRBJ1-1; TRBD1 is a possible D gene (6 bases). The CDR3 is made up of 13 amino acids. The ends were cut back, 2 bases at V and 4 bases at J, with 9 bases in the middle. Germline CDR1 SGHRS, CDR2 YFSETQ. Using reference TRBV5-1 and TRBJ1-1 for the parts outside the CDR3, the full variable domain is KAGVTQTPRYLIKTRGQQVTLSCSPISGHRSVSWYQQTPGQGLQFLFEYFSETQRNKGNFPGRFSGRQFSNSRSEMNVSTLELGDSALYLCASSLQGPTEAFFGQGTRLTVV.

The chain joins TRBV30 to TRBJ2-1; TRBD2 agrees at 7 bases. The CDR3 runs 13 residues. The ends lost 5 bases at V and 3 bases at J; junction bases unmatched: 4. The germline V gene encodes CDR1 GTSNPN and CDR2 SVGIG (reference sequence). The CDR3 DNA reads as TGTGCCTGGGACTGGGGGGGCTACAATGAGCAGTTCTTC. Protein product: CAWDWGGYNEQFF.

This clone occurred a few times. V is TRBV19 and J is TRBJ1-1; D is unclear. Germline CDR1 and CDR2: LNHDA and SQIVND (reference sequence). Trimming pared 1 base from V and 2 bases from J, leaving 5 bases between. The CDR3 consists of 13 residues. CDR3 amino acids: CASSIAHNTEAFF. CDR3 nucleotide sequence: TGTGCCAGTAGTATAGCGCATAACACTGAAGCTTTCTTT.

This sequence joins TRBV7-2 and TRBJ2-7, with TRBD1 identical over 8 bases. The CDR3 is 16 amino acids. The V gene end was trimmed by 0 bases and the J gene end by 6 bases; junction bases not matched to a gene: 10. Per germline, CDR1 SGHTA and CDR2 FQGNSA. CDR3 DNA sequence: TGTGCCAGCAGCTTAGCGCGGACAGGGTATGGGCTCGAGCAGTACTTC. Protein sequence: CASSLARTGYGLEQYF.

J is TRBJ2-1 and V is TRBV2; D unclear. Looked up from germline, CDR1 is SNHLY and CDR2 is FYNNEI. Trimming removed 2 bases at V and 6 bases at J, with 11 bases between. There are 14 residues in the CDR3. CDR3 protein: CASSEQARRNEQFF. In nucleotides, the CDR3 is TGTGCCAGCAGTGAACAGGCTAGGCGCAATGAGCAGTTCTTC.